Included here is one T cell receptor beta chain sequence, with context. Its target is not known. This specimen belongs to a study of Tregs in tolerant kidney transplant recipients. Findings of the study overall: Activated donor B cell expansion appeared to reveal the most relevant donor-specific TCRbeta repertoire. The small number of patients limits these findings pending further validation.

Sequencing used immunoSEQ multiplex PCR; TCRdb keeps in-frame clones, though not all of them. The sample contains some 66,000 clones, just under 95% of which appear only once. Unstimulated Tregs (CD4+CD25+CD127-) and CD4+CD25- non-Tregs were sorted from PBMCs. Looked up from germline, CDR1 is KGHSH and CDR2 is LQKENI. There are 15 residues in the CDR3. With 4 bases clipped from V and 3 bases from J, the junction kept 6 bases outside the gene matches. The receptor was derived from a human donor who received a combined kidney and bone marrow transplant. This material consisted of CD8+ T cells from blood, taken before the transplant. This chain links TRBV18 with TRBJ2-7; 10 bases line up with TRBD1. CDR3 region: CASSHPDRGIYEQYF. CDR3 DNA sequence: TGTGCCAGCTCACACCCGGACAGGGGGATCTACGAGCAGTACTTC.